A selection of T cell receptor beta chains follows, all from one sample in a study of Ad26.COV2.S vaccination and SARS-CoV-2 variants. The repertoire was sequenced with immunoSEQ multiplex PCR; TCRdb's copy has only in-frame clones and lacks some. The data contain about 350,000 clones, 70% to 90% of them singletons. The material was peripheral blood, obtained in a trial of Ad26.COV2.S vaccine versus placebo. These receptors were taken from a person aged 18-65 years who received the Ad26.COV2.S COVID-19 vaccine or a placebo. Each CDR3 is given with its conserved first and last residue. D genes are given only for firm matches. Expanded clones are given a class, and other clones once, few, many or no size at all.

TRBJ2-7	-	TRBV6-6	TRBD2	TGTGCCAGCGGACTAGGACTAGCGGGCGACGAGCAGTACTTC	CASGLGLAGDEQYF
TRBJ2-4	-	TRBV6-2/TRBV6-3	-	TGTGCCAGCAGTTACTCGTGGTCGGTAGCCAAAAACATTCAGTACTTC	CASSYSWSVAKNIQYF
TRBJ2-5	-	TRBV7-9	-	TGTGCCAGCAGCTCCCGCCGGGGTAAAATGGGAGAGACCCAGTACTTC	CASSSRRGKMGETQYF
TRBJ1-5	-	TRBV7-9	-	TGTGCCAGCAGCTTAGGACAGCAGGGAGGGCACAATCAGCCCCAGCATTTT	CASSLGQQGGHNQPQHF
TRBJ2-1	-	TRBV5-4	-	TGTGCCAGCAGCACCCCAAGCCCAGCGGATGAGCAGTTCTTC	CASSTPSPADEQFF
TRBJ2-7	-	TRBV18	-	TGTGCCAGCTCACCAGAGGGAAACGAGCAGTACTTC	CASSPEGNEQYF
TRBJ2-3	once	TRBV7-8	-	TGTGCCAGCAGCTCGATGTACAGTGGCAGATTGAATACGCAGTATTTT	CASSSMYSGRLNTQYF
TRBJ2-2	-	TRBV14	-	TGTGCCAGCGCGGTGAGGTCCGGGGAGCTGTTTTTT	CASAVRSGELFF
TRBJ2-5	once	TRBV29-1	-	TGCAGCGTCGGGGTCCCGTACCAAGAGACCCAGTACTTC	CSVGVPYQETQYF
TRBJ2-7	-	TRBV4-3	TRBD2	TGCGCCAGCAGCCAAGAAGAGGCTAGCGGGGGGATTCGGTACTTC	CASSQEEASGGIRYF
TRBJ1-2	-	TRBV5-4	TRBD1	TGTGCCACCAGGGGGCCAGGGACTCAGAAGGGTGGCACCTTC	CATRGPGTQKGGTF
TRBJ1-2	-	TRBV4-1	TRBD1	TGCGCCAGCAGCCAAGATGCAACAGGGGATTCTCGCGGCTACACCTTC	CASSQDATGDSRGYTF
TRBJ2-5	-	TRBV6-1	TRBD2	TGTGCCAGCAGTGAACCGGGACTAGTTTCGGAGACCCAGTACTTC	CASSEPGLVSETQYF